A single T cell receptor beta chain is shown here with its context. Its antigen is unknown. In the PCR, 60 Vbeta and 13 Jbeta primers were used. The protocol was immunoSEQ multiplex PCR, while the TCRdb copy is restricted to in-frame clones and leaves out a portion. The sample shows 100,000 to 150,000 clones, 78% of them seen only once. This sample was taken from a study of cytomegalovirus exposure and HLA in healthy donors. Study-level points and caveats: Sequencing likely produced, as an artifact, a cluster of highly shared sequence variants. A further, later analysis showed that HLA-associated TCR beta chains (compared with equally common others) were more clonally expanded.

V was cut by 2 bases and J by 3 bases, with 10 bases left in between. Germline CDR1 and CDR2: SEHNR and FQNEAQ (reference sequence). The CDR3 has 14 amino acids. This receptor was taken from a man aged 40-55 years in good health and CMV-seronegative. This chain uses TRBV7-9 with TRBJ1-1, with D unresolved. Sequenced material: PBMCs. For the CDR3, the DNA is TGTGCCAGCAGCTTATCGGCGGGGTACACTGAAGCTTTCTTT. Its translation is CASSLSAGYTEAFF.